This T cell receptor beta chain appears in the sequencing data of a study of cytomegalovirus exposure and HLA in healthy donors. Study observations and caveats: Later on, a genetic analysis was performed. It linked a missense variant in DCLRE1C with V- and J-gene trimming of TCR beta. Earlier analysis looked at TCR beta V segments, and most were productive about 90% or about 30% of the time.

This clone was picked up a small number of times. As yet, its antigen is unknown. The study ran its PCR with 60 Vbeta and 13 Jbeta primers. The assay was immunoSEQ multiplex PCR, and TCRdb's table has in-frame clones only and misses some. The sample holds approximately 150,000 clones; around 75% are singletons and the top ten take around 2.6%. This CDR3 has 15 amino acids. The V gene lost 2 bases and the J gene lost 2 bases, with 13 bases spanning the gap. Germline CDR1 is MNHEY and CDR2 is SVGAGI. This TCR was recovered from a female donor in good health and CMV-seronegative. The chain links TRBV6-5 to TRBJ2-7, with a possible D match to TRBD1 (6 bases). The sample consisted of PBMCs. Here the CDR3 DNA reads TGTGCCAGCAGTTACGTGACAGGCGACCCCTACGAGCAGTACTTC. This codes for CASSYVTGDPYEQYF.